This T cell receptor beta chain was observed in a study of OX40 agonist ivuxolimab in advanced cancers. Regarding the study in general: The costimulatory receptor OX40 (CD134) was targeted by ivuxolimab, a fully human IgG2 agonistic monoclonal antibody. Intravenous ivuxolimab was administered to patients every 2 weeks at six dose levels: 0.01, 0.1, 0.3, 1.5, 3 and 10 mg/kg. Among the approximately 54 dose-escalation patients, about 19 had hepatocellular carcinoma, roughly 15 melanoma, 9 renal cell carcinoma and 9 head and neck cancer. In the dose-escalation cohort, roughly 82% of patients were male, and the mean age was 60 years with a range of roughly 20 to 79. Prior anti-PD-1, anti-PD-L1 or anti-CTLA-4 therapy was permitted, and 30% to 50% of dose-escalation patients had received checkpoint inhibitors. Partial responses occurred in three dose-escalation patients: two with cutaneous melanoma and one with hepatocellular carcinoma. Peripheral TCRbeta sequencing was intended to test whether TCR sequence diversity was altered and clonal T-cell expansion was caused by ivuxolimab. The paper covers the monotherapy dose-escalation part of the phase I ivuxolimab trial, which included N ≈ 57 patients. Broader findings and caveats from the paper: Partial responders in the 0.1-3.0 mg/kg groups had among the lowest normalized peripheral clonal expansion, especially among CD8+ T cells. After ivuxolimab, expanded clones were on average more numerous among CD8+ T cells than among CD4+ T cells. Low levels of normalized T-cell clonal expansion were also seen in some patients who did not respond. At doses of 0.1 to 3.0 mg/kg, clonal expansion of both CD4+ and CD8+ blood T cells was observed from baseline to week 6. Antigen specificity was not determined for the clonally expanded peripheral T cells.

Patients with autoimmune disease history or receiving systemic immunosuppression were excluded from the trial. Peripheral blood for TCR sequencing was collected from all dose cohorts at baseline, on cycle 4 day 1, and on cycle 7 day 1. The samples were taken from a phase I, first-in-human, multicenter, open-label dose-escalation trial of ivuxolimab. Adults with locally advanced or metastatic melanoma, renal cell carcinoma, hepatocellular carcinoma or head and neck squamous cell carcinoma were enrolled in the trial. Before TCR sequencing, CD4+ T cells and CD8+ T cells were sorted from peripheral blood as separate populations. CDR1 is given as MNHNS and CDR2 as SASEGT, both from the germline V gene. The CDR3 contains 11 residues, cysteine and phenylalanine counted. CDR3 DNA is the only sequence kept; it has 33 bases, read in frame from the first base. Remarks on this clone: No antigen is known for it. One end of the junction is discordant with germline, which a read error may explain.

Genomic DNA was isolated from the sorted cells so that the TCRbeta CDR3 region could be sequenced. The immunoSEQ Assay was used to sequence the TCRbeta CDR3 regions. The table comes from immuneACCESS by way of TCRdb, which keeps in-frame sequences with V and J called. Part of the clones is missing from these tables; in studies checked, under half for an unresolved V gene and the rest for unknown reasons. This sample holds 30,000 to 50,000 clones; around 88% were observed only once. The ten largest clones capture roughly 0.51% of the sample. The sequenced sample was CD4+ or CD8+ T cells sorted from blood, obtained in a trial of the OX40 agonist ivuxolimab. The TCR was taken from an adult with an advanced solid tumor such as melanoma, head and neck, liver or kidney cancer. The chain couples TRBV6-1 to TRBJ2-7, with the D segment identity uncertain. The CDR3 is CASREGIGLYF. The DNA reads TGTGCCAGCAGAGAAGGGATAGGGCTGTACTTC.